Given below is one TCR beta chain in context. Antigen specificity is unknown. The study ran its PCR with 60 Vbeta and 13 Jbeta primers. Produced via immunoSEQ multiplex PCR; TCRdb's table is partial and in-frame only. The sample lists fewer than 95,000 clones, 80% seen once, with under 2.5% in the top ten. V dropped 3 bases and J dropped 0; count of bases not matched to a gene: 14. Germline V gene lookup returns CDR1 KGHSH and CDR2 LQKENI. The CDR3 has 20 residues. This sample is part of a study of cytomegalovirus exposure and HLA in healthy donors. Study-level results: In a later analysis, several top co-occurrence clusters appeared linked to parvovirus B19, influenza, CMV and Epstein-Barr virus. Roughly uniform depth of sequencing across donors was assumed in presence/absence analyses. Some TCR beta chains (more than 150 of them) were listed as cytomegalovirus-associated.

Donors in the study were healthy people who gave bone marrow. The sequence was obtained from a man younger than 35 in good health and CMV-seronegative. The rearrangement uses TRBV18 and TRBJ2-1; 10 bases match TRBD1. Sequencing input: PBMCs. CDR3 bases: TGTGCCAGCTCACCGCGTACCACGGCGACAGGGGGCAGCTCCTACAATGAGCAGTTCTTC. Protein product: CASSPRTTATGGSSYNEQFF.